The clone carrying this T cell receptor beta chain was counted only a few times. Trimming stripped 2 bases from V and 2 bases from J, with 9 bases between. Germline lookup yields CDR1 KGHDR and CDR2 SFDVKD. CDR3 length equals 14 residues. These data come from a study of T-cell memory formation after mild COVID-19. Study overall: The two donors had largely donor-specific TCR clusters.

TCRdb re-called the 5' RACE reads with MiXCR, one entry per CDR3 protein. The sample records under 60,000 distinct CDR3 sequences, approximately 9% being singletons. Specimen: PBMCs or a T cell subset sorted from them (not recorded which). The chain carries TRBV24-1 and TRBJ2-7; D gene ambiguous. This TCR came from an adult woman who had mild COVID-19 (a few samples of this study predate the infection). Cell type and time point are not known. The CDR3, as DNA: TGTGCCACCAGTGATTCCGACAAGGCCTACGAGCAGTACTTC. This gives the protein CATSDSDKAYEQYF.